This T cell receptor beta chain appears in the sequencing data of a study of blood T cells in healthy people across ages (dated by TCRdb to about 2015). General notes on the study: In model experiments, roughly one uniquely barcoded TCR beta cDNA molecule per two T cells was captured by template switching. Donors of different ages were randomly distributed across sequencing lanes to avoid experimental bias. The study analyzed two additional independent replicas of 1 million unique cDNA reads from the same blood draw for two donors, one aged 18 to 29 and one aged 80 or older. Donors were grouped into four age groups: young (average roughly 17 years), middle-aged (39), aged (around 60) and long-lived (approximately 82). To track age-related changes in TCR beta repertoire diversity, the study relied on deep sequencing normalized with unique cDNA molecular identifiers.

Libraries were constructed by 5' RACE. Sequenced using an Illumina HiSeq 2500. A second PCR of about 7 to 12 cycles was run with a J-beta primer mix and a sample-barcoded 5' primer. Each TCR beta cDNA molecule received a unique molecular identifier from a template-switch 5' adaptor carrying 12 random nucleotides. At least 3 million CDR3-containing paired-end reads were obtained from each sample. First-strand cDNA synthesis was performed from all RNA using the Mint cDNA synthesis kit, with priming by a TRBC-specific oligonucleotide. All cDNA was treated with uracil-DNA glycosylase and then went through a first 18-cycle PCR with the universal primers M1SS and BC2_uni_R. As for the original processing: For normalization, 1 million high-quality reads were randomly selected from each sample, with every read carrying a distinct molecular identifier. Reads sharing molecular identifiers were discarded rather than binned into consensus sequences. MiTCR, run with a Q25 quality threshold and the strictest error-elimination algorithm, handled CDR3 identification, clonotype clustering and error correction. A nonparametric unseen species model using Euler transformation provided a lower-bound estimate of total TCR beta diversity. TCRdb trimmed public reads at Q25 via fastp, called clones via MiXCR and kept in-frame beta chains. Identical CDR3 protein sequences are pooled into one entry, listed with their most common genes and DNA. The V and J calls and clone size are TCRdb's, not the authors'. In all, the sample holds 1.5 million to 2 million distinct CDR3 sequences, and about 50% of those were seen once. Approximately 2.1% of the sample lies in the top ten.

Spanning cysteine to phenylalanine, the CDR3 consists of 12 amino acids. Just the 36-base CDR3 DNA is kept, in frame starting at base 1. V is pared back by 7 bases and J by 0 bases, with 9 bases lying between the germline termini. The germline V gene (reference sequence) provides CDR1 DFQATT and CDR2 SNEGSKA. Systemically healthy Caucasian individuals from Russia, some 40 in total and aged roughly 6 to 100 years, were included as donors. Ten milliliters of peripheral blood were drawn from each donor into EDTA-treated Vacutainer tubes. Ficoll-Paque density-gradient centrifugation was used to isolate PBMCs, with at least 6.5 million per sample. Trizol reagent was used to extract total RNA from the PBMCs, yielding at least 6 micrograms per sample. The percentages of naive CD45RAhigh/CD27high T cells were determined by flow cytometry on a PBMC aliquot from every donor. The paper's findings and limits, for the study overall: Estimates of total diversity from one million sequenced T cells were regarded as lower bounds and underestimates. Compared with the aged group, the long-lived group had more naive CD4+ T cells, fewer expanded clones and increased TCR diversity, a pattern suggesting age selection. The percentage of naive T cells measured by flow cytometry correlated strongly with observed TCR beta diversity. Since profiling was done on bulk unsorted PBMCs, naive and antigen-experienced compartments could not be conclusively compared. Because donor CMV infection status was unknown, age-related changes in expanded clonotypes were potentially confounded. Observed TCR beta diversity per million T cells fell roughly linearly with age, and a significant reduction was already apparent by age around 40.

This clonotype was seen a few times. Its antigen is currently not known. No much larger clone is present one base from it, and per-base qualities are unavailable. The origin of this receptor is a woman aged 40 to 50 in good health. Sequenced sample: blood. This chain is built from TRBV20-1 and TRBJ2-5; tentative D gene TRBD2, with 5 bases matching. The encoded CDR3 is CSVQRNQETQYF. The bases read TGCAGTGTCCAGCGGAACCAAGAGACCCAGTACTTC.